These 4 T cell receptor beta chains share one sample of origin, sequenced in a study of cytomegalovirus exposure and HLA in healthy donors. PCR employed 60 Vbeta and 13 Jbeta primers. Repertoires were generated with immunoSEQ multiplex PCR, while TCRdb's copy carries only in-frame clones and drops some. Here the sample spans around 150,000 clones, 55% to 70% being singletons. Sequencing was carried out using PBMCs. The source of these receptors is a woman younger than 45 in good health and CMV-seropositive.

V is TRBV19 and J is TRBJ1-1, with a possible D match to TRBD1 (6 bases). V lost 10 bases and J 1 base, leaving 10 bases between the germline ends. The germline gives CDR1 LNHDA, CDR2 SQIVND (reference sequence). CDR3 length: 12 residues. The CDR3 DNA reads as TGTGCCACTAAGACAGGGAACACTGAAGCTTTCTTT. It translates to CATKTGNTEAFF.

The chain carries TRBV18 and TRBJ2-4, with D unresolved. The CDR3 is 13 residues long. CDR1 and CDR2 (germline): KGHSH, LQKENI. The germline V and J ends were trimmed by 2 bases and 4 bases, with 6 bases remaining between them. The DNA of the CDR3 is TGTGCCAGCTCACCAGACGGGAAAAACATTCAGTACTTC. It translates to CASSPDGKNIQYF.

The sample holds a few counts of this clone. V gene TRBV28 combines with J gene TRBJ2-7; TRBD1 matches at 11 bases. The CDR3 loop spans 13 amino acids. V trimming: 6 bases; J trimming: 3 bases; junction bases outside the gene matches: 1. The germline CDR1 and CDR2 sequences are MDHEN and SYDVKM. CDR3 coding DNA: TGTGCCAGCAGGGGACAGGGGGACTACGAGCAGTACTTC. Translating it yields CASRGQGDYEQYF.

Here the CDR3 DNA reads TGTGCCAGCAGCTTGGGACAGGGGGCTTATACGCAGTATTTT. It translates to CASSLGQGAYTQYF. The rearrangement links TRBV5-4 to TRBJ2-3; 10 nucleotides match TRBD1. Looked up from germline, CDR1 is SGHNT and CDR2 is YYREEE (reference sequence). The CDR3 covers 14 residues. The V and J ends lost 0 bases and 7 bases, in that order; junction bases with no gene match: 2.